A selection of T cell receptor beta chains follows, all from one sample in a study of blood T cell repertoires in COVID-19. Here immunoSEQ multiplex PCR was the method, and the copy in TCRdb shows in-frame clones only, minus some. The sample carries 55,000 to 75,000 clones, roughly 81% recorded once. What was sequenced was peripheral blood. All receptors come from a human donor in a cohort sampled during active COVID-19. Each CDR3 is given with its conserved first and last residue. A D gene is named only where the DNA matches it firmly. Expanded clones get a size class; other rows say once, few or many, or leave the size out.

D gene	V gene	J gene	clone size	CDR3 protein	CDR3 DNA
.	TRBV28	TRBJ2-1	.	CASSLRVNNEQFF	TGTGCCAGCAGCCTGAGGGTTAACAATGAGCAGTTCTTC
TRBD1	TRBV28	TRBJ1-5	.	CATLTGDAYSNQPQHF	TGTGCCACCCTGACAGGGGACGCCTATAGCAATCAGCCCCAGCATTTT
.	TRBV30	TRBJ1-2	.	CAWTTNGRAGVHGYTF	TGTGCCTGGACCACGAATGGCCGGGCAGGGGTCCATGGCTACACCTTC
.	TRBV28	TRBJ1-1	.	CASSRGRGNTEAFF	TGTGCCAGCAGCCGAGGGCGTGGTAACACTGAAGCTTTCTTT
TRBD2	TRBV4-1	TRBJ2-6	few	CASSLGLAGLSRANVLTF	TGCGCCAGCAGCCTGGGACTAGCGGGGCTGTCTAGGGCCAACGTCCTGACTTTC
TRBD2	TRBV7-8	TRBJ2-3	.	CASSTTSGNTDTQYF	TGTGCCAGCAGCACCACTAGCGGGAATACAGATACGCAGTATTTT
TRBD1	TRBV6-2/TRBV6-3	TRBJ1-5	.	CASSYLRRDRRRDGPQHF	TGTGCCAGCAGTTACCTTCGCCGGGACAGGCGCCGTGATGGGCCCCAGCATTTT
.	TRBV30	TRBJ2-6	.	CAWSVGRRAGANVLTF	TGTGCCTGGAGTGTGGGGCGCAGGGCTGGGGCCAACGTCCTGACTTTC
TRBD2	TRBV19	TRBJ2-7	.	CASSGLGTSGIYEQYF	TGTGCCAGTAGTGGTCTCGGGACTAGCGGGATCTACGAGCAGTACTTC
TRBD1	TRBV28	TRBJ2-4	.	CASSVPTGGLNIQYF	TGTGCCAGCAGTGTTCCCACAGGGGGCTTAAACATTCAGTACTTC
.	TRBV5-1	TRBJ2-2	.	CASSPDGGVGTGELFF	TGCGCCAGCAGCCCCGACGGAGGGGTCGGTACCGGGGAGCTGTTTTTT
TRBD1	TRBV18	TRBJ1-1	few	CASSPPGTGMNTEAFF	TGTGCCAGCTCACCACCAGGGACAGGTATGAACACTGAAGCTTTCTTT
TRBD2	TRBV5-1	TRBJ2-5	once	CASTIGTSGSEETQYF	TGCGCCAGCACCATAGGGACTAGCGGGAGTGAAGAGACCCAGTACTTC
.	TRBV4-2	TRBJ1-6	medium-sized	CASSQGLAGVELIPLHF	TGTGCCAGCAGCCAAGGTTTAGCCGGGGTAGAGTTAATACCCCTCCACTTT
.	TRBV10-3	TRBJ2-1	.	CAISEDKVNNEQFF	TGTGCCATCAGTGAGGACAAAGTAAACAATGAGCAGTTCTTC
TRBD1	TRBV5-1	TRBJ1-6	.	CASSLDRVGSPLHF	TGCGCCAGCAGCCTGGACAGGGTAGGATCACCCCTCCACTTT
.	TRBV28	TRBJ1-6	.	CASSLRGYSPLHF	TGTGCCAGCAGTTTAAGAGGGTATTCACCCCTCCACTTT
.	TRBV4-3	TRBJ2-7	.	CATREARGSIDSYEQYF	TGCGCTACCAGGGAAGCCAGGGGTTCGATTGACTCCTACGAGCAGTACTTC
.	TRBV27	TRBJ2-5	.	CASKNGQSQETQYF	TGTGCCAGCAAGAACGGACAGAGTCAAGAGACCCAGTACTTC
TRBD2	TRBV11-2	TRBJ2-1	.	CASSRGGGRNNEQFF	TGTGCCAGCAGCAGGGGGGGCGGGAGGAACAATGAGCAGTTCTTC
.	TRBV28	TRBJ2-7	.	CASNEGSEVYEQYF	TGTGCCAGCAATGAGGGCAGCGAGGTCTACGAGCAGTACTTC
.	TRBV10-1	TRBJ2-3	.	CASSESLATDTQYF	TGCGCCAGCAGTGAAAGTCTAGCGACAGATACGCAGTATTTT
.	TRBV28	TRBJ1-1	.	CASSLSGIAFF	TGTGCCAGCAGTTTATCAGGGATAGCTTTCTTT
.	TRBV4-1	TRBJ2-5	.	CASSQDKSDRLPRTQYF	TGCGCCAGCAGCCAAGATAAAAGTGACAGGCTCCCCCGGACCCAGTACTTC
.	TRBV20-1	TRBJ1-5	few	CSASWENQPQHF	TGCAGTGCTAGTTGGGAGAATCAGCCCCAGCATTTT
TRBD2	TRBV7-9	TRBJ2-1	medium-sized	CASSPGTSAEQFF	TGTGCCAGCAGTCCCGGGACTAGCGCGGAGCAGTTCTTC
TRBD2	TRBV9	TRBJ2-2	.	CASSEGRAGGPTGELFF	TGTGCCAGCAGTGAGGGTAGGGCGGGAGGACCCACCGGGGAGCTGTTTTTT
TRBD1	TRBV19	TRBJ1-5	.	CASAGGQGAGQPQHF	TGTGCCAGTGCAGGAGGACAGGGGGCTGGACAGCCCCAGCATTTT
TRBD1	TRBV28	TRBJ1-4	.	CASLVGNRTGRNEKLFF	TGTGCCAGTTTGGTCGGGAATAGGACAGGCCGTAATGAAAAACTGTTTTTT
TRBD1	TRBV7-8	TRBJ2-5	.	CASSNYRGTQETQYF	TGTGCCAGCAGCAACTACAGGGGAACGCAAGAGACCCAGTACTTC
TRBD1	TRBV6-4	TRBJ2-1	.	CAIRPGTGKSEQFF	TGTGCCATCCGTCCCGGGACAGGGAAGAGTGAGCAGTTCTTC
.	TRBV6-5	TRBJ2-7	.	CASKSGVSPYEQYF	TGTGCCAGCAAATCAGGGGTTTCCCCCTACGAGCAGTACTTC
.	TRBV29-1	TRBJ2-6	.	CSVALSGANVLTF	TGCAGCGTTGCACTCTCTGGGGCCAACGTCCTGACTTTC
.	TRBV4-1	TRBJ2-1	.	CASSQVNGRGVNNEQFF	TGCGCCAGCAGCCAAGTGAACGGGAGAGGAGTAAACAATGAGCAGTTCTTC
TRBD1	TRBV4-2	TRBJ1-2	few	CASSQDFRQGTQYGYTF	TGTGCCAGCAGCCAAGATTTCCGACAGGGTACTCAGTATGGCTACACCTTC
.	TRBV30	TRBJ1-5	.	CAWGPKGNQPQHF	TGTGCCTGGGGGCCCAAGGGGAATCAGCCCCAGCATTTT
.	TRBV3-1/TRBV3-2	TRBJ1-4	.	CASSQDRAPEKLFF	TGTGCCAGCAGCCAAGACAGGGCCCCTGAAAAACTGTTTTTT
.	TRBV6-5	TRBJ2-5	.	CASSPLTGTQYF	TGTGCCAGCAGTCCCCTGACTGGGACCCAGTACTTC
.	TRBV7-9	TRBJ2-7	.	CASSSFRGSYEQYF	TGTGCCAGCAGCTCCTTTAGGGGCTCCTACGAGCAGTACTTC
.	TRBV4-1	TRBJ1-6	.	CASSPPAGMGNSPLHF	TGCGCCAGCAGCCCTCCCGCAGGGATGGGTAATTCACCCCTCCACTTT
.	TRBV12-3/TRBV12-4	TRBJ1-2	once	CASSLSGGYGYTF	TGTGCCAGCAGCCTCTCCGGGGGCTATGGCTACACCTTC
TRBD2	TRBV27	TRBJ2-1	.	CASSGLAEYNEQFF	TGTGCCAGCAGTGGGCTAGCGGAATACAATGAGCAGTTCTTC
TRBD2	TRBV7-9	TRBJ2-7	.	CAGRTSGSYEQYF	TGTGCCGGAAGGACTAGCGGGAGTTACGAGCAGTACTTC
.	TRBV30	TRBJ1-2	few	CAWSSGGKYGYTF	TGTGCCTGGAGTAGTGGGGGGAAATATGGCTACACCTTC
.	TRBV27	TRBJ1-1	.	CASSLAQGMNTEAFF	TGTGCCAGCAGTTTGGCCCAGGGCATGAACACTGAAGCTTTCTTT
TRBD2	TRBV27	TRBJ2-7	.	CASSYGAGAPEQYF	TGTGCCAGCAGTTACGGGGCGGGAGCTCCCGAGCAGTACTTC
TRBD1	TRBV5-1	TRBJ2-7	once	CASSRTGGPYEQYF	TGCGCCAGCAGCAGGACAGGGGGCCCCTACGAGCAGTACTTC
TRBD1	TRBV7-2	TRBJ1-5	once	CASSPDRGNQPQHF	TGTGCCAGCAGCCCCGACAGGGGCAATCAGCCCCAGCATTTT
.	TRBV10-2	TRBJ1-5	.	CASSGQGSGNQPQHF	TGCGCCAGCAGTGGGCAGGGGAGTGGCAATCAGCCCCAGCATTTT
.	TRBV27	TRBJ1-2	.	CASKGGLGSSKSNYGYTF	TGTGCCAGCAAGGGGGGGTTGGGCAGTTCAAAATCTAACTATGGCTACACCTTC
TRBD1	TRBV25-1	TRBJ2-7	.	CASSEGTGAYEQYF	TGTGCCAGCAGTGAGGGTACAGGGGCCTACGAGCAGTACTTC